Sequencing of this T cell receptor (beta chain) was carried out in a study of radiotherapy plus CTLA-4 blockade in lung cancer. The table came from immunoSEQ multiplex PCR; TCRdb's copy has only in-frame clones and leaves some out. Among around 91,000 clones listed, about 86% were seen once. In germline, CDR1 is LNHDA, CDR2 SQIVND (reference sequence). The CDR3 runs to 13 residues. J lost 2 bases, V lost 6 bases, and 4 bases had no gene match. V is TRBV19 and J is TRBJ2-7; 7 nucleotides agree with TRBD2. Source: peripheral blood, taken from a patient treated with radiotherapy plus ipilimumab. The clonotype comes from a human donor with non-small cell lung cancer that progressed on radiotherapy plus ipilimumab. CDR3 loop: CASSSGGTYEQYF. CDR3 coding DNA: TGTGCCAGTAGCTCGGGGGGAACCTACGAGCAGTACTTC.